This is a list of T cell receptor beta chains from one sample in a study of CD8+CD57+ T cells in acquired aplastic anemia. From the reads, TCRdb called clonotypes with MiXCR, one entry per CDR3 protein. The sample holds 300,000 or so distinct CDR3 sequences, around 60% seen once. Input material: sorted CD4+, CD8+, or CD8+CD57+ T cells (not recorded which) from PBMCs. Source of these receptors: a human donor with severe aplastic anemia or a healthy control (not recorded which). Each CDR3 is given with its conserved first and last residue. The order of the fields is clone size, J gene, D gene, V gene, CDR3 DNA, CDR3 protein. A D gene is named only where the DNA matches it firmly. Clone size is stated in some rows and not others, as once, few, many or a class when expanded.

once TRBJ2-7 TRBD1 TRBV7-7 TGTGCTAGCAGCTCGAGACAGGGGGGGAACTACGAGCAGTACTTC CASSSRQGGNYEQYF
- TRBJ1-3 - TRBV7-9 TGTGCCAGCAGCTCGCGCCACTTCACTCGAAACACCATATATTTT CASSSRHFTRNTIYF
- TRBJ2-1 - TRBV14 TGTGCCAGCAGCCAAGATATGGGGAGATTGCAGTTCTTC CASSQDMGRLQFF
few TRBJ2-5 TRBD1 TRBV18 TGTGCCAGCTCACCATTGGGACAGGGAATCCAAGAGACCCAGTACTTC CASSPLGQGIQETQYF
few TRBJ1-5 TRBD1 TRBV20-1 TGCAGTGCTACCGGGACAGGGGTCGGTCGGGGTTATCAGCCCCAGCATTTT CSATGTGVGRGYQPQHF
many TRBJ1-1 - TRBV30 TGTGCCTGGAGTGTGGACGAGAACACTGAAGCTTTCTTT CAWSVDENTEAFF
- TRBJ2-4 - TRBV25-1 TGTGCCAGCAGTGACAGGGGAAGGGACATTCAGTACTTC CASSDRGRDIQYF
- TRBJ2-2 TRBD2 TRBV9 TGTGCCAGCAGCCCGACTAGCGGGATGACCGGGGAGCTGTTTTTT CASSPTSGMTGELFF
- TRBJ2-1 TRBD2 TRBV10-3 TGTGCCATTAGCCTAGCGGGTGGCAATGAGCAGTTCTTC CAISLAGGNEQFF
many TRBJ2-5 TRBD2 TRBV9 TGTGCCAGCAGCGTAACGCCCCGGGGGGAACAAGAGACCCAGTACTTC CASSVTPRGEQETQYF
- TRBJ1-4 TRBD1 TRBV5-1 TGCGCCAGCAGCATGGGACAGTCAACTAATGAAAGACCGTTTTTT CASSMGQSTNERPFF
many TRBJ1-4 - TRBV29-1 TGCAGCGCGAGGGATCAGGATGAAAAACTGTTTTTT CSARDQDEKLFF
many TRBJ1-2 TRBD1 TRBV5-6 TGTGCCAGCAGCTTTGGACAGGGCGGTGGCTACACCTTC CASSFGQGGGYTF
few TRBJ2-3 - TRBV12-3/TRBV12-4 TGTGCCAGCAGTTCGCGACGGAGCACAGATACGCAGTATTTT CASSSRRSTDTQYF
many TRBJ1-5 TRBD1 TRBV20-1 TGCAGTGCTGGACAGGGAACGAGCAATCAGCCCCAGCATTTT CSAGQGTSNQPQHF
- TRBJ1-5 - TRBV9 TGTGCCAGCTCACACGGACCCGGGGGGGGTCAGCCCCAGCATTTT CASSHGPGGGQPQHF
- TRBJ2-7 - TRBV24-1 TGTGCCACCAGTGATCGGCGGGCCGGGGCTTACGAGCAGTACTTC CATSDRRAGAYEQYF
many TRBJ1-4 - TRBV25-1 TGTGCCAGCAGTGAGGAGGGACGTGGGAGGGCTGAAAAACTGTTTTTT CASSEEGRGRAEKLFF
- TRBJ2-1 - TRBV2 TGTGCCAGCAGGGGGTATACCTACAATGAGCAGTTCTTC CASRGYTYNEQFF
- TRBJ1-3 - TRBV7-2 TGTGCCAGCAGCTCGGATGGAGGGGACACCATATATTTT CASSSDGGDTIYF
- TRBJ2-5 - TRBV20-1 TGCAGTGCTGGACTACAAGAGGCCCAGTACTTC CSAGLQEAQYF
- TRBJ1-1 - TRBV12-3/TRBV12-4 TGTGCCAGCTTTAGTTCGGGGGCGGCCACTGAAGCTTTCTTT CASFSSGAATEAFF
- TRBJ2-7 TRBD2 TRBV5-1 TGCGCCAGCAGCTTATTCACTAGCGGCTACGAGCAGTACTTC CASSLFTSGYEQYF
few TRBJ2-3 TRBD2 TRBV10-2 TGCGCCAGCAGTGCGGGGGGGCCGGAGCCGCAGTATTTT CASSAGGPEPQYF
- TRBJ2-3 - TRBV4-2 TGTGCCAGCAGCCAAGACCAGGGCACAGATACGCAGTATTTT CASSQDQGTDTQYF
- TRBJ1-5 - TRBV20-1 TGCAGTGCGCGGATGGGGGAGAGCAATCAGCCCCAGCATTTT CSARMGESNQPQHF
- TRBJ2-6 - TRBV9 TGTGCCAGCACCCGTAGCAGTGGGGCCAACGTCCTGACTTTC CASTRSSGANVLTF
- TRBJ2-3 - TRBV7-2 TGTGCCAGCAGCTTGGTGTGGGACTCTAGCACAGATACGCAGTATTTT CASSLVWDSSTDTQYF
many TRBJ2-7 - TRBV11-3 TGTGCCAGCAGCTTCGCGGCGACGGGGACACAGACCTACGAGCAGTACTTC CASSFAATGTQTYEQYF
- TRBJ2-7 TRBD1 TRBV12-3/TRBV12-4 TGTGCCAGCAGGCCACAGGGGGCGGACGAGCAGTACTTC CASRPQGADEQYF
- TRBJ2-3 TRBD2 TRBV24-1 TGTGCCACCAGTGATGGCAGGCGACTAGCGGGGGGGACCTACAATGAGCAGTATTTT CATSDGRRLAGGTYNEQYF
- TRBJ2-1 - TRBV5-1 TGCGCCAGCAGCAACCCGGTTGGGGTTGGCTCCTGCAATGAGCAGTTCTTC CASSNPVGVGSCNEQFF
few TRBJ1-6 - TRBV7-8 TGTGCCAGCAGCTTACTACATCCCGACTCACCCCTCCACTTT CASSLLHPDSPLHF
- TRBJ1-4 - TRBV25-1 TGTGCCAGCAGTTACTCACTGGGAGAGAATGAAAAACTGTTTTTT CASSYSLGENEKLFF
- TRBJ2-3 - TRBV20-1 TGCAGTGCCAGAACCCAGGGAACAGATACGCAGTATTTT CSARTQGTDTQYF
many TRBJ2-3 - TRBV4-3 TGCGCCAGCAGCCAAGACGGAACCGGGGGTTGGGCAGATACGCAGTATTTT CASSQDGTGGWADTQYF
- TRBJ2-7 TRBD2 TRBV7-8 TGTGCCAGCAGGTACCCGGGACTAACCTCCTACGAGCAGTACTTC CASRYPGLTSYEQYF
many TRBJ2-4 - TRBV7-2 TGTGCCAGCAGCTTAGGCCTCGGTGGGGGCAAAAACATTCAGTACTTC CASSLGLGGGKNIQYF
- TRBJ1-1 TRBD1 TRBV25-1 TGTGCCAGCAGAGAGACAGGGATTATGAACACTGAAGCTTTCTTT CASRETGIMNTEAFF
- TRBJ1-5 - TRBV28 TGTGCCAGCAGTTGGGCGGTACCTCGGAAACAGCCCCAGCATTTT CASSWAVPRKQPQHF
- TRBJ2-1 - TRBV20-1 TGCAGTGCTAGTAGGCGGGGTAGCTCCTACAATGAGCAGTTCTTC CSASRRGSSYNEQFF
- TRBJ2-7 - TRBV24-1 TGTGCCACCAGTCTAGGGGTCTCCTACGAGCAGTACTTC CATSLGVSYEQYF